A selection of T cell receptor beta chains follows, all from one sample in a study of cytomegalovirus exposure and HLA in healthy donors. The table came from immunoSEQ multiplex PCR; TCRdb's copy has only in-frame clones and leaves some out. Among tens of thousands of clones listed, approximately 94% were seen once. Sequencing input: PBMCs. These receptors originate from a woman aged 18-29 years in good health and CMV-seropositive. CDR3s include the opening cysteine and the closing phenylalanine or tryptophan. A D gene is named only where the DNA matches it firmly. The size of a clone is reported for some rows only, either as once, few or many, or as a class for expanded clones.

abundance	v_gene	j_gene	d_gene	CDR3nt	CDR3aa
-	TRBV7-3	TRBJ2-3	-	TGTGCCAGCAGCTTAAACGAGGGAAGCACAGATACGCAGTATTTT	CASSLNEGSTDTQYF
-	TRBV5-1	TRBJ2-7	TRBD2	TGCGCCAGCAGCTCGTGGAGCGGGACTTCTTACGAGCAGTACTTC	CASSSWSGTSYEQYF
-	TRBV7-8	TRBJ1-6	TRBD1	TGTGCCAGCAGCTTCGGGCAGGGGGCCGGGTCCTATAATTCACCCCTCCACTTT	CASSFGQGAGSYNSPLHF
-	TRBV7-2	TRBJ2-1	TRBD2	TGTGCCAGCAGCTCGGGACTAGCGGGGTACAATGAGCAGTTCTTC	CASSSGLAGYNEQFF
-	TRBV7-3	TRBJ2-7	TRBD2	TGTGCCAGCAGCTTCTACCCGGTTGCAGCGGGAGATTACGAGCAGTACTTC	CASSFYPVAAGDYEQYF
-	TRBV4-3	TRBJ2-5	TRBD2	TGCGCCAGCAGCCTGGGGCGGGGGGGGTGGGAGACCCAGTACTTC	CASSLGRGGWETQYF
-	TRBV5-4	TRBJ1-3	TRBD1	TGTGCCAGCAGCGGGGACAGTTCTGGAAACACCATATATTTT	CASSGDSSGNTIYF
-	TRBV7-6	TRBJ1-2	TRBD1	TGTGCCAGCAGCTCGGAAGCAGGGGGCGGCTACACCTTC	CASSSEAGGGYTF
-	TRBV7-2	TRBJ2-1	-	TGTGCCAGCAGCTCCGGAGCAACTGAGCAGTTCTTC	CASSSGATEQFF
-	TRBV25-1	TRBJ1-4	TRBD1	TGTGCCAGCAGTGGCTGGGACAGGGAAAATGAAAAACTGTTTTTT	CASSGWDRENEKLFF
-	TRBV29-1	TRBJ1-2	-	TGCAGCGTTGACAGGCATACTAACTATGGCTACACCTTC	CSVDRHTNYGYTF
-	TRBV19	TRBJ1-2	-	TGTGCCAGTAGTATGAGTGCGACACATTATGGCTACACCTTC	CASSMSATHYGYTF
-	TRBV19	TRBJ2-2	-	TGTGCCAGTAAAGCCACAGCTTACACCGGGGAGCTGTTTTTT	CASKATAYTGELFF
once	TRBV29-1	TRBJ2-7	TRBD1	TGCAGCGTGCGACAGGGAACCTACGAGCAGTACTTC	CSVRQGTYEQYF
-	TRBV5-4	TRBJ2-3	-	TGTGCCAGCAGCTTCAGGAGGGCCCGTTCCCCCGATACGCAGTATTTT	CASSFRRARSPDTQYF
-	TRBV7-2	TRBJ2-7	TRBD2	TGTGCCAGCAGCTCGGCAGCGGGAGCAGGTAACGAGCAGTACTTC	CASSSAAGAGNEQYF
-	TRBV19	TRBJ1-5	TRBD1	TGTGCCAGTAGTATAGGTGGGACAGGGTTTCAGCCCCAGCATTTT	CASSIGGTGFQPQHF
-	TRBV6-6	TRBJ1-2	-	TGTGCCAGCAGTTTCACAATGACAGAACCAAACTATGGCTACACCTTC	CASSFTMTEPNYGYTF
-	TRBV4-3	TRBJ2-1	-	TGCGCCAGCAGCCATATTCCGACACAGAACAATGAGCAGTTCTTC	CASSHIPTQNNEQFF
few	TRBV14	TRBJ1-1	-	TGTGCCAGCAGCCAAGGCGGGGCCTTAGGGACTGAAGCTTTCTTT	CASSQGGALGTEAFF
once	TRBV7-6	TRBJ1-2	-	TGTGCCAGCAGCGAGCTGAGCCGACCAGGATATGGCTACACCTTC	CASSELSRPGYGYTF
-	TRBV5-1	TRBJ1-6	-	TGCGCCAGCAGCTCACTACAGGGAACAGATTCACCCCTCCACTTT	CASSSLQGTDSPLHF
-	TRBV13	TRBJ2-3	-	TGTGCCAGCACCTTTCGAGGGTCTGATACGCAGTATTTT	CASTFRGSDTQYF
-	TRBV4-3	TRBJ2-7	TRBD2	TGCGCCAGCAGCCAAGAGCTAGCGGAAGGCTCCTACGAGCAGTACTTC	CASSQELAEGSYEQYF
-	TRBV7-9	TRBJ1-6	TRBD1	TGTGCCAGCAGCCCCGGGACAGGGAGTGCACCCCTCCACTTT	CASSPGTGSAPLHF